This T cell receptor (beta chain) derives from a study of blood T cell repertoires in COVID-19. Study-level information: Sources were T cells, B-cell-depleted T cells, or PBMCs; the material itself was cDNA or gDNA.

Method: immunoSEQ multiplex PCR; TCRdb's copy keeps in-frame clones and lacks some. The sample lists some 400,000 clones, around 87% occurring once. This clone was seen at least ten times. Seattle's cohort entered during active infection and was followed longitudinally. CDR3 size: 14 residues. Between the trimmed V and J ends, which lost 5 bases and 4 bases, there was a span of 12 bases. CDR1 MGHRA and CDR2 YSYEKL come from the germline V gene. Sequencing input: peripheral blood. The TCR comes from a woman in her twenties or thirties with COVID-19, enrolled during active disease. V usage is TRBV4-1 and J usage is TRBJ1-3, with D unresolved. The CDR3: CASSSPTIGNTIYF. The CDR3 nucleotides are TGCGCCAGCAGCTCCCCGACAATAGGAAACACCATATATTTT.